Presented here are 2 T cell receptor beta chains from one specimen sequenced in a study of T cell repertoires in cytomegalovirus infection. TCRdb re-called the reads through MiXCR, storing one row per CDR3 protein. The sample records more than 140,000 distinct CDR3 sequences, approximately 5.9% being singletons. The sequenced sample consisted of PBMCs. The receptors originated from a human donor in good health (CMV status not recorded). Some clones in this sample may be carry-over from other donors' samples.

In this sample, this clonotype turned up many times. The V and J genes are TRBV5-1 and TRBJ1-1; a possible D gene is TRBD1 (6 bases). Germline CDR1 reads SGHRS; CDR2 reads YFSETQ. This CDR3 region has 12 residues. Deletions cut 3 bases from V and 9 bases from J, with 12 bases between. The CDR3 here is CASSSLDRQAFF. In DNA form, the CDR3 reads TGCGCCAGCAGCTCGCTTGACAGGCAAGCTTTCTTT.

This clonotype showed up many times. The chain links TRBV7-2 to TRBJ1-5; the D is unclear. The V gene's germline CDR1 is SGHTA and CDR2 FQGNSA. The CDR3 contains 15 residues. Trimming removed 5 bases from V and 0 bases from J, with 11 bases in between. The chain's CDR3 is CASSPTVNSNQPQHF. CDR3 sequence (DNA): TGTGCCAGCAGCCCGACCGTAAATAGCAATCAGCCCCAGCATTTT. The variable domain in full, with the rest retrieved from reference TRBV7-2 and TRBJ1-5, is GAGVSQSPSNKVTEKGKDVELRCDPISGHTALYWYRQSLGQGLEFLIYFQGNSAPDKSGLPSDRFSAERTGGSVSTLTIQRTQQEDSAVYLCASSPTVNSNQPQHFGDGTRLSIL.